The following is a TCR beta chain sequence with its context. Its antigen is unknown. The second PCR ran about 7 to 12 cycles with a sample-barcoded 5' primer and J-beta primers. Researchers report that each sample yielded at least 2.5 million CDR3-containing paired-end reads. A single record per CDR3 protein comes from TCRdb applying MiXCR to the 5' RACE reads. This table holds more than 650,000 distinct CDR3 sequences, around half found once. The sample is drawn from a study of blood T cells in healthy people across ages. Trimming cost V 3 bases and J 6 bases, with 10 bases left between them. CDR1 is SGHTA, CDR2 FQGTGA, per germline. The CDR3 extends over 13 amino acids. Study-wide findings and caveats: Reliance upon unsorted PBMCs precluded definitive naive versus antigen-experienced comparison. Investigators viewed diversity estimates from one million T cells as underestimates, the study reported.

Sequencing input: blood. The chain has TRBV7-3 and TRBJ2-3, with D unclear. The source is an elderly man in good health. Here the CDR3 DNA reads TGTGCCAGCAGCTTCTCTAACCGGGATACGCAGTATTTT. It specifies CASSFSNRDTQYF.